A single sample gave rise to the 8 T cell receptor beta chains below, sequenced in a study of blood T cells in healthy people across ages. Together with a sample-barcoded 5' primer, a J-beta primer mix was included in a second PCR lasting about 6 to 11 cycles. TCRdb reprocessed the 5' RACE reads via MiXCR and lists one record per CDR3 protein. The table has 600,000 to 1,000,000 distinct CDR3 sequences, around 25% seen once. This sample was shared with a second study, whose subject was T cells of mothers and their children.

Sequencing input: blood. The receptor source for this set is a boy between 10 and 17 years old in good health.

The chain links TRBV6-1 to TRBJ1-2; possible D gene TRBD1, 5 bases. Germline-derived CDR1 and CDR2 are MNHNS and SASEGT. The ends were cut back, 0 bases at V and 8 bases at J, with 13 bases in the middle. The CDR3 totals 14 residues. The CDR3 coding sequence is TGTGCCAGCAGTGAAGCTTCGGACATAAGCGGCTACACCTTC. Amino acid sequence: CASSEASDISGYTF.

This clonotype was counted a few times. This rearrangement joins TRBV28 to TRBJ2-3; D may be TRBD2 (5 bases). Germline V gives CDR1 MDHEN, CDR2 SYDVKM. This CDR3 is 16 amino acids long. The V end was cut by 5 bases, the J end by 4 bases, with 19 bases between. CDR3: CASSPTGLQKADTQYF. DNA for the CDR3: TGTGCCAGCAGTCCCACCGGACTCCAAAAGGCAGATACGCAGTATTTT.

This clonotype is deemed medium-sized. The chain joins TRBV11-2 to TRBJ2-7; 16 nucleotides match TRBD2. The CDR3 has 19 residues. Losses at the gene ends were 1 base for V and 4 bases for J; bases not matched to a gene: 10. CDR1 is SGHAT and CDR2 is FQNNGV in the germline V gene. The CDR3 sequence is CASSLVGTSGGASTYEQYF. CDR3 coding DNA: TGTGCCAGCAGCTTAGTCGGGACTAGCGGGGGGGCCTCCACTTACGAGCAGTACTTC.

Comment on this clonotype: The junction departs from germline at one end; a sequencing error may be responsible. This sequence joins TRBV7-2 and TRBJ2-1; 15 bases align to TRBD2. This CDR3 contains 16 residues. In germline, CDR1 is SGHTA, CDR2 FQGNSA. CDR3 loop: CASSLAPPPGTSGRTF. In DNA, the CDR3 is TGTGCCAGCAGCTTAGCGCCACCGCCCGGGACTAGCGGGAGGACTTTC.

This clonotype was found a few times. The CDR3 coding sequence is TGTGCCAGCAGCTTGGGGGCAGCGACGGCGGATACGCAGTATTTT. Its protein is CASSLGAATADTQYF. The chain uses TRBV5-4 and TRBJ2-3, with no clear D. Trimming took off 0 bases at V and 6 bases at J, with 14 bases between the two ends. Germline CDR1 SGHNT, CDR2 YYREEE (reference sequence). The CDR3 extends over 15 amino acids.

The sample holds a few counts of this clonotype. The chain joins TRBV18 to TRBJ2-4, with D unresolved. This CDR3 comprises 14 residues. The germline V gene encodes CDR1 KGHSH and CDR2 LQKENI. V was pared by 6 bases and J by 0 bases, with 9 bases between. The CDR3 protein is CASSWNLAKNIQYF. The CDR3 DNA is TGTGCCAGCTCGTGGAATCTAGCCAAAAACATTCAGTACTTC.

This clonotype was seen a few times. The chain combines TRBV20-1 with TRBJ1-2; 11 nucleotides agree with TRBD1. CDR3 size: 14 residues. Per the germline V gene, CDR1 is DFQATT and CDR2 is SNEGSKA (reference sequence). V was pared by 2 bases and J by 6 bases, with 5 bases of the junction left unmatched. The DNA of the CDR3 is TGCAGTGCTAGACGTAGGGGACAGGGGGATGGCTACACCTTC. Translated: CSARRRGQGDGYTF.

The rearrangement joins TRBV29-1 to TRBJ2-1; 13 bases match TRBD2. Germline-derived CDR1 and CDR2 are SQVTM and ANQGSEA. V lost 7 bases, J lost 0 bases, and 3 bases stayed unmatched. CDR3 length equals 15 residues. The chain's CDR3 is CSGTSGGSSYNEQFF. CDR3 nucleotide sequence: TGCAGCGGGACTAGCGGGGGCAGCTCCTACAATGAGCAGTTCTTC.